This TCR beta chain was recorded in a study of cytomegalovirus exposure and HLA in healthy donors. Looking at the study overall: Researchers previously reported finding some 110 million unique TCR beta sequences from 170 million or so T cells.

CDR1 and CDR2 from the germline V gene are SNHLY and FYNNEI. Trimming removed 4 bases from V and 3 bases from J, with 10 bases in between. This CDR3 contains 13 residues. PCR used 60 Vbeta primers and 13 Jbeta primers. Data came from immunoSEQ multiplex PCR; TCRdb stores just in-frame clones and leaves some out. This repertoire includes roughly 100,000 clones. Findings and limits, study-wide: Both high specificity and high sensitivity reportedly marked the classifier's diagnosis of cytomegalovirus status. Sequencing likely caused a cluster of highly shared sequence variants. Owing to their indistinguishability, certain V segments, notably TRBV6-2 and TRBV6-3, were excluded.

A note on this clone: The antigen is unknown.

Sequencing was carried out using PBMCs. This TCR came from a man aged 40-49 years in good health and CMV-seronegative. The chain links TRBV2 to TRBJ2-7; maybe TRBD1 (5 bases). The CDR3 DNA reads TGTGCCAGCAGTGGAGTCAGGGTCTACGAGCAGTACTTC. Its protein is CASSGVRVYEQYF.